These 27 T cell receptor beta chains share one sample of origin, sequenced in a study of T cells in Graves' hyperthyroidism and ophthalmopathy. Using RNA transcripts as the source, TCR beta CDR3 regions were amplified. Researchers ran a first-round RT-PCR on the TCR CDR3 using the HTBI primer set. TCRdb re-called the multiplex PCR reads with MiXCR, one entry per CDR3 protein. Here the sample spans 500,000 to 650,000 distinct CDR3 sequences, 12% to 15% being singletons. Specimen: blood. The receptors originated from a woman aged 40-49 years with Graves' hyperthyroidism.

This clonotype was observed many times. The chain uses TRBV24-1 and TRBJ2-1; 12 bases are a match to TRBD2. The CDR3 extends over 15 amino acids. The germline gives CDR1 KGHDR, CDR2 SFDVKD. V was clipped by 4 bases and J by 9 bases; unmatched bases: 6. CDR3 protein: CATSELAGGIGEQFF. DNA of the CDR3: TGTGCCACCAGTGAGCTAGCGGGAGGGATAGGTGAGCAGTTCTTC.

This clonotype came up many times. The chain employs TRBV6-1 and TRBJ1-5; D not certain. The germline CDR1 and CDR2 sequences are MNHNS and SASEGT. CDR3 length: 18 residues. The V end was cut by 5 bases, the J end by 2 bases, with 22 bases between. CDR3 region: CASSSGIGGPHGNQPQHF. The CDR3 nucleotides are TGTGCCAGCAGTTCCGGGATTGGAGGGCCCCATGGCAATCAGCCCCAGCATTTT.

The sample holds a few counts of this clonotype. The chain recombines TRBV7-2 with TRBJ2-6; the D gene is possibly TRBD2 (5 bases). V shed 4 bases and J shed 0 bases, with 7 bases lying between them. This CDR3 has 15 residues. The germline gives CDR1 SGHTA, CDR2 FQGNSA. CDR3 loop: CASSSSRSGANVLTF. CDR3 sequence (DNA): TGTGCCAGCAGCTCTAGCCGCTCTGGGGCCAACGTCCTGACTTTC. Filled out from reference TRBV7-2 and TRBJ2-6, the complete variable domain reads GAGVSQSPSNKVTEKGKDVELRCDPISGHTALYWYRQSLGQGLEFLIYFQGNSAPDKSGLPSDRFSAERTGGSVSTLTIQRTQQEDSAVYLCASSSSRSGANVLTFGAGSRLTVL.

This clonotype was seen a few times. The CDR3 here is CASNRYSNQPQHF. CDR3 coding DNA: TGTGCCAGCAACCGTTATAGCAATCAGCCCCAGCATTTT. J is TRBJ1-5 and V is TRBV2; D gene uncertain. The CDR3 consists of 13 residues. Germline loops: CDR1 SNHLY, CDR2 FYNNEI. Trimming left V 7 bases short and J 0 bases short, with 7 bases between.

This clonotype was observed many times. The chain has TRBV18 and TRBJ1-2, with D possibly being TRBD1 (6 bases). This CDR3 is 13 amino acids long. V was clipped by 6 bases and J by 4 bases, with 12 bases between them. Germline CDR1 is KGHSH and CDR2 is LQKENI. CDR3 region: CASSDSRSYGYTF. In DNA form, the CDR3 reads TGTGCCAGCTCGGACAGTCGAAGCTATGGCTACACCTTC.

This clonotype has at least ten counts. V gene TRBV30 combines with J gene TRBJ2-7, with 9 bases aligning to TRBD1. CDR3 length: 15 residues. V lost 4 bases, J lost 4 bases, and 11 bases stayed unmatched. Germline CDR1 is GTSNPN and CDR2 is SVGIG (reference sequence). In DNA form, the CDR3 reads TGTGCCTGGAATACAGGACAGGGGATCGTATACGAGCAGTACTTC. It yields the protein CAWNTGQGIVYEQYF. The full variable domain, its missing parts supplied by reference TRBV30 and TRBJ2-7, is SQTIHQWPATLVQPVGSPLSLECTVEGTSNPNLYWYRQAAGRGLQLLFYSVGIGQISSEVPQNLSASRPQDRQFILSSKKLLLSDSGFYLCAWNTGQGIVYEQYFGPGTRLTVT.

V and J are TRBV5-1 and TRBJ2-3, with D tentatively TRBD1 or TRBD2 (5 bases each). Deletions cut 6 bases from V and 2 bases from J, with 16 bases between. Germline lookup yields CDR1 SGHRS and CDR2 YFSETQ. The CDR3 has 15 amino acids. As DNA, the CDR3 is TGCGCCAGCACCAAAGGGGCCGGGACCACAGATACGCAGTATTTT. Translation gives CASTKGAGTTDTQYF.

This clonotype was recorded at least ten times. The chain has TRBV7-9 and TRBJ2-1; a possible D gene is TRBD2 (7 bases). Per the germline V gene, CDR1 is SEHNR and CDR2 is FQNEAQ (reference sequence). The CDR3 contains 16 residues. Trimming left V 4 bases short and J 1 base short, with 14 bases between. CDR3 DNA: TGTGCCAGCAGCTCACAAGGGGGGGGTTCCTACAATGAGCAGTTCTTC. Protein sequence: CASSSQGGGSYNEQFF.

The sample holds a few counts of this clonotype. This chain links TRBV9 with TRBJ2-3; no definite D call. The V gene lost 0 bases and the J gene lost 5 bases, with 7 bases spanning the gap. The CDR3 loop spans 13 amino acids. The germline V gene has CDR1 SGDLS and CDR2 YYNGEE. CDR3 protein: CASSVGVKDTQYF. CDR3 nucleotides: TGTGCCAGCAGCGTAGGGGTAAAAGATACGCAGTATTTT. Variable domain in full (rest from reference TRBV9 and TRBJ2-3): DSGVTQTPKHLITATGQRVTLRCSPRSGDLSVYWYQQSLDQGLQFLIQYYNGEERAKGNILERFSAQQFPDLHSELNLSSLELGDSALYFCASSVGVKDTQYFGPGTRLTVL.

About this clonotype itself: It may be a read error: a sequence one base away is much more abundant. The CDR3 region is CSVRDPSGRLETQYF. The CDR3, as DNA: TGCAGTGTTAGAGATCCCAGCGGGAGGTTGGAGACCCAGTACTTC. The chain employs TRBV20-1 and TRBJ2-5, with TRBD2 matching 9 bases. The CDR3 is 15 residues long. Germline V CDR1 and CDR2: DFQATT, SNEGSKA (reference sequence).

Ten or more counts support this clonotype. The gene calls are TRBV2 and TRBJ2-1; TRBD1 matches at 9 bases. The germline V gene encodes CDR1 SNHLY and CDR2 FYNNEI. Losses at the gene ends were 10 bases for V and 2 bases for J; bases not matched to a gene: 9. The CDR3 runs to 15 residues. The DNA of the CDR3 is TGTGCCACCGCCGACAGGGGGTATACCTACAATGAGCAGTTCTTC. The encoded protein is CATADRGYTYNEQFF.

This clonotype turned up a few times. The CDR3 is CASSHDRGASYEQYF. The CDR3 region has the DNA TGTGCCAGCAGCCACGACCGGGGAGCCTCCTACGAGCAGTACTTC. The J gene is TRBJ2-7, the V gene TRBV5-6; perhaps TRBD2 as D (5 bases). Germline V gene sequence: CDR1 SGHDT, CDR2 YYEEEE. Trimming cost V 4 bases and J 0 bases, with 14 bases left between them. CDR3 length: 15 amino acids.

On this clonotype: Given a much more abundant clone one base away, this may be a read error. The chain joins TRBV11-3 to TRBJ2-1; 9 bases are a match to TRBD1. The CDR3 contains 19 residues. Germline CDR1 SGHNT, CDR2 YENEEA. This CDR3 is CASSSYLGWTGVSYNERFF. CDR3 bases: TGTGCCAGCAGCTCCTACCTCGGATGGACAGGGGTCTCCTACAATGAGCGGTTCTTC.

In its sample, this clonotype was seen a few times. The chain combines TRBV10-1 with TRBJ2-3; D perhaps matches TRBD2 (6 bases). The CDR3 consists of 15 residues. V lost 5 bases and J lost 3, with 15 bases in between. Germline CDR1 is WNHNN and CDR2 is SYGVQD (reference sequence). CDR3 DNA: TGCGCCAGCAGTACTAACCGGGAGTGGACAGATACGCAGTATTTT. It is translated as CASSTNREWTDTQYF.

This clonotype was detected only a few times. The rearrangement uses TRBV5-6 and TRBJ2-1; no firm D call. Germline V gives CDR1 SGHDT, CDR2 YYEEEE. Trimming cost V 5 bases and J 1 base, with 10 bases left between them. The CDR3 loop spans 14 amino acids. The DNA of the CDR3 is TGTGCCAGCAGGTACGGTCGTTCCTACAATGAGCAGTTCTTC. Amino acid sequence: CASRYGRSYNEQFF.

This clonotype has only a few counts. The genes are TRBV5-5 and TRBJ2-7, with no clear D. The CDR3 totals 13 residues. Trimming pared 1 base from V and 3 bases from J, leaving 8 bases between. CDR1 is SGHKS, CDR2 YYEKEE, per germline (reference sequence). CDR3 DNA: TGTGCCAGCAGCTTGAACGGTTTCTACGAGCAGTACTTC. It yields the protein CASSLNGFYEQYF.

This chain joins TRBV7-2 and TRBJ2-7; 7 nucleotides align to TRBD2. Germline-derived CDR1 and CDR2 are SGHTA and FQGNSA. The CDR3 covers 16 residues. V was pared by 4 bases and J by 4 bases, with 13 bases of the junction left unmatched. CDR3 sequence (DNA): TGTGCCAGCAGCTCCGGGACTATTGGCAGGTGGTACGAGCAGTACTTC. Translated, it gives CASSSGTIGRWYEQYF.

This clonotype was observed a few times. The rearrangement uses TRBV3-1 and TRBJ2-3; D is unclear. V gave up 0 bases and J gave up 4 bases, with 11 bases separating them. The CDR3 consists of 15 residues. In germline, CDR1 is LGHDT, CDR2 YNNKEL (reference sequence). CDR3 DNA sequence: TGTGCCAGCAGCCAAGATCCTTACGGCTCAGATACGCAGTATTTT. It is translated as CASSQDPYGSDTQYF.

This clonotype was seen repeatedly, ten times or more. The chain couples TRBV5-1 to TRBJ2-3; D is unclear. Germline V lookup: CDR1 SGHRS, CDR2 YFSETQ. V lost 2 bases, J lost 2 bases, and 15 bases lay in between. The CDR3 extends over 16 amino acids. The CDR3 DNA reads TGCGCCAGCAGCTTTCGGGCAGGACCCCCCACAGATACGCAGTATTTT. It translates to CASSFRAGPPTDTQYF.

CDR3 bases: TGTGCCAGCAGCCTGGTCCCCCTCAGTTTGGGTTCTTCACCCCTCCACTTT. Translated: CASSLVPLSLGSSPLHF. The rearrangement uses TRBV6-2 or TRBV6-3 and TRBJ1-6; D unresolved. The CDR3 has 17 amino acids. Germline V gene data show CDR1 as MNHEY and CDR2 as SVGEGT. Trimming pared 6 bases from V and 9 bases from J, leaving 24 bases between.

The V call is TRBV12-3 or TRBV12-4, the J call TRBJ2-2; 10 bases map to TRBD2. After removal of 2 bases from V and 2 bases from J, the junction contained 5 bases not matched to a gene. This CDR3 has 17 amino acids. The CDR3 sequence is CASSLSASGGNTGELFF. For the CDR3, the DNA is TGTGCCAGCAGTTTATCAGCTAGCGGGGGCAACACCGGGGAGCTGTTTTTT.

This clonotype occurred a few times. The genes are TRBV20-1 and TRBJ2-3, with D hard to call. Germline V lookup: CDR1 DFQATT, CDR2 SNEGSKA (reference sequence). Trimming cost V 0 bases and J 0 bases, with 7 bases left between them. This CDR3 is built from 14 residues. The CDR3 DNA sequence: TGCAGTGCTAGAGATCGGAAAAGCACAGATACGCAGTATTTT. This codes for CSARDRKSTDTQYF.

This clonotype was recorded a few times. The rearrangement joins TRBV6-2 or TRBV6-3 to TRBJ2-7, with D tentatively TRBD2 (5 bases). CDR1 is MNHEY and CDR2 is SVGEGT in the germline V gene. Trimming removed 6 bases from V and 6 bases from J, with 15 bases in between. This CDR3 comprises 13 residues. CDR3 sequence: CASSPGVWAEQYF. As DNA, the CDR3 is TGTGCCAGCAGCCCCGGGGTGTGGGCCGAGCAGTACTTC.

Ten or more counts support this clonotype. The J gene is TRBJ2-1, the V gene TRBV6-1, with TRBD2 matching over 15 bases. Germline V gives CDR1 MNHNS, CDR2 SASEGT. V lost 6 bases, J lost 0 bases, and 0 bases stayed unmatched. The CDR3 extends over 16 amino acids. The CDR3 loop is CASRGLAGGSYNEQFF. The CDR3 nucleotides are TGTGCCAGCAGGGGACTAGCGGGAGGCTCCTACAATGAGCAGTTCTTC.

There are many counts of this clonotype. The chain's CDR3 is CASSLWGRDSQETQYF. The CDR3 region has the DNA TGTGCCAGCAGTTTATGGGGCAGGGACTCCCAAGAGACCCAGTACTTC. V is TRBV28 and J is TRBJ2-5; a possible D gene is TRBD2 (6 bases). Germline V gene sequence: CDR1 MDHEN, CDR2 SYDVKM. The V and J ends lost 0 bases and 1 base respectively, with 12 bases between them. This CDR3 is 16 amino acids long.

This clonotype has a handful of counts. The chain uses TRBV9 and TRBJ2-1; TRBD2 aligns across 7 bases. The CDR3 has 16 residues. V lost 2 bases and J lost 7; bases outside the gene matches: 12. Germline V gene sequence: CDR1 SGDLS, CDR2 YYNGEE. The CDR3 loop reads CASSVGTTGPWNEQFF. The CDR3 nucleotides are TGTGCCAGCAGCGTCGGGACTACCGGTCCGTGGAATGAGCAGTTCTTC.

This clonotype came up many times. The chain recombines TRBV18 with TRBJ2-7; 10 nucleotides agree with TRBD2. Germline lookup yields CDR1 KGHSH and CDR2 LQKENI. Unmatched junction bases numbered 9, after V lost 5 bases and J lost 5 bases. CDR3 size: 15 residues. This chain's CDR3 is CASSGGLAEGNEQYF. The CDR3 region has the DNA TGTGCCAGCTCAGGAGGACTAGCGGAGGGGAACGAGCAGTACTTC. The whole variable domain, filled in from reference TRBV18 and TRBJ2-7, reads NAGVMQNPRHLVRRRGQEARLRCSPMKGHSHVYWYRQLPEEGLKFMVYLQKENIIDESGMPKERFSAEFPKEGPSILRIQQVVRGDSAAYFCASSGGLAEGNEQYFGPGTRLTVT.